These 2 T cell receptor beta chains were all obtained from the same sample, sequenced in a study of Graves' ophthalmopathy and Graves' hyperthyroidism. RNA transcripts served as template for amplifying TCR beta CDR3 sequences. Following a first-round RT-PCR that used HTBI primers, a second-round multiplex PCR was carried out. TCRdb reprocessed the multiplex PCR reads via MiXCR and lists one record per CDR3 protein. This sample has about 420,000 distinct CDR3 sequences, with around 20% found just once. Sequenced sample: peripheral blood. These TCRs come from a woman between 18 and 29 years old with stable Graves' hyperthyroidism.

The CDR3 sequence: CSVGTGDEQYF. The CDR3 bases are TGCAGCGTTGGGACAGGGGACGAGCAGTACTTC. V is TRBV29-1 and J is TRBJ2-7; 9 nucleotides line up with TRBD1. Germline lookup yields CDR1 SQVTM and CDR2 ANQGSEA. The CDR3 spans 11 residues. V gave up 4 bases and J gave up 5 bases; unmatched junction bases: 0.

This clonotype was seen repeatedly, ten times or more. The chain is built from TRBV6-2 or TRBV6-3 and TRBJ2-7; a weak D match, TRBD2 (6 bases). V dropped 8 bases and J dropped 0 bases, with 17 bases sitting between them. Germline values: CDR1 MNHEY, CDR2 SVGEGT. CDR3 length equals 15 residues. Here the CDR3 DNA reads TGTGCCAGCGCCGGCGGGGCCCTAAGCTCCTACGAGCAGTACTTC. It specifies CASAGGALSSYEQYF.